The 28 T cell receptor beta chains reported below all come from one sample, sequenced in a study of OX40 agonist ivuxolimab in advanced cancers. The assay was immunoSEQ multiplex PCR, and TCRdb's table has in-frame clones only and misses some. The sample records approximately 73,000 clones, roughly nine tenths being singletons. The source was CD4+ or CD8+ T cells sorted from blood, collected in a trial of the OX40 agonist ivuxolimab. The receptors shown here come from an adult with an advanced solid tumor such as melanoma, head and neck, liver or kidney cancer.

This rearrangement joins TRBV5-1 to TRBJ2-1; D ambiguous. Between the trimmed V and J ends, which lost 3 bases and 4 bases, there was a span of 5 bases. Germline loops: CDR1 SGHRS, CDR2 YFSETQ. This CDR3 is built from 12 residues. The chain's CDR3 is CASSSVYNEQFF. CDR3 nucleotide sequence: TGCGCCAGCAGCTCCGTATACAATGAGCAGTTCTTC.

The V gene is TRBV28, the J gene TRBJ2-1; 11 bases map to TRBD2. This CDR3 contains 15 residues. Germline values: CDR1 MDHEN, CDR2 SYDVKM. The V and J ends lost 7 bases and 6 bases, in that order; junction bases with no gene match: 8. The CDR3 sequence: CASTSGLAVINEQFF. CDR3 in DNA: TGTGCCAGCACCTCGGGACTAGCGGTGATCAATGAGCAGTTCTTC.

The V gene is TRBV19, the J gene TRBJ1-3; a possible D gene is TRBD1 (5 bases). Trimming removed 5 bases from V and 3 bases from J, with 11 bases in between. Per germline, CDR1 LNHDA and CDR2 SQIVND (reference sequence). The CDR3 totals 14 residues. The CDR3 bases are TGTGCCAGTAGTGATGGGGCGCGTGGAAACACCATATATTTT. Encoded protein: CASSDGARGNTIYF.

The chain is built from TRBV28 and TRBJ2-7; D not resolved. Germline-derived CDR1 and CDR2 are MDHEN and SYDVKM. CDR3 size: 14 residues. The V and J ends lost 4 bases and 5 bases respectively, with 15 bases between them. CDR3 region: CASSSPPIANEQYF. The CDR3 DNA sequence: TGTGCCAGCAGTTCCCCACCTATAGCAAACGAGCAGTACTTC.

The DNA for the CDR3 is TGTGCCAGCAGCTTCACAGGTTCCCCCAAAAACATTCAGTACTTC. This encodes CASSFTGSPKNIQYF. The chain joins TRBV7-9 to TRBJ2-4; a weak D match, TRBD1 (5 bases). The CDR3 totals 15 residues. The ends were cut back, 3 bases at V and 2 bases at J, with 11 bases in the middle. The germline V gene has CDR1 SEHNR and CDR2 FQNEAQ (reference sequence).

The CDR3 here is CASSVNWWGGTDTQYF. The CDR3 region has the DNA TGTGCCAGCAGCGTAAATTGGTGGGGGGGCACAGATACGCAGTATTTT. The rearrangement links TRBV9 to TRBJ2-3, with D possibly TRBD2 on 6 matching bases. Trimming removed 1 base from V and 1 base from J, with 13 bases in between. The CDR3 has 16 residues. CDR1 is SGDLS, CDR2 YYNGEE, per germline.

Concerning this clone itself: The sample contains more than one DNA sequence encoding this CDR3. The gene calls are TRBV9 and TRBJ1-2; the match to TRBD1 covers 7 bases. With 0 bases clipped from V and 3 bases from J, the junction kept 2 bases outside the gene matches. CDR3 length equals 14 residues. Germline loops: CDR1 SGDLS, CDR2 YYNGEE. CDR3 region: CASSVGRGDYGYTF. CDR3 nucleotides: TGTGCCAGCAGCGTAGGCAGGGGGGACTATGGCTACACCTTC.

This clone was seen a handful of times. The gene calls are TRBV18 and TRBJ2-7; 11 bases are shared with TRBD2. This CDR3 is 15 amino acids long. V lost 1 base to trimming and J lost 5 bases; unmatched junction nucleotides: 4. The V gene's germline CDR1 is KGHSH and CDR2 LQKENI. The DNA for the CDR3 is TGTGCCAGCTCACCACGGACTAGCGGGCGTAACGAGCAGTACTTC. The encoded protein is CASSPRTSGRNEQYF.

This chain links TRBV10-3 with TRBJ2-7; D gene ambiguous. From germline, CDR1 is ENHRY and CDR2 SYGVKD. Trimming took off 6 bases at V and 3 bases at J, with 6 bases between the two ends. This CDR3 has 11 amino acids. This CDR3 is CAISLNYEQYF. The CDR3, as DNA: TGTGCCATCAGCCTAAACTACGAGCAGTACTTC.

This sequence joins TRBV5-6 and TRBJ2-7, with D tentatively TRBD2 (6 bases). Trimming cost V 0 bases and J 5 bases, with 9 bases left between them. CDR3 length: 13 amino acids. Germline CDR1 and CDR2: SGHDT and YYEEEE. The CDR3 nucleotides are TGTGCCAGCAGCTTGGCGGGGGTCGACGAGCAGTACTTC. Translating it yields CASSLAGVDEQYF.

The CDR3 region has the DNA TGTGCCAGCAGCCAAGATCGGGAACAAGAGACCCAGTACTTC. Its protein is CASSQDREQETQYF. The chain combines TRBV4-2 with TRBJ2-5; D may be TRBD2 (5 bases). Trimming stripped 0 bases from V and 2 bases from J, with 7 bases between. The CDR3 contains 14 residues. CDR1 LGHNA and CDR2 YNFKEQ come from the germline V gene.

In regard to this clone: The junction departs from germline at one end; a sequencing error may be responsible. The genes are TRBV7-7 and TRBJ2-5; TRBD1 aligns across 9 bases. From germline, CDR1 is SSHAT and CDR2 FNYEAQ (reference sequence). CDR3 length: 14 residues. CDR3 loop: CASSQGTGIETQYF. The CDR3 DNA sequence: TGTGCTAGCAGCCAGGGGACAGGGATTGAGACCCAGTACTTC.

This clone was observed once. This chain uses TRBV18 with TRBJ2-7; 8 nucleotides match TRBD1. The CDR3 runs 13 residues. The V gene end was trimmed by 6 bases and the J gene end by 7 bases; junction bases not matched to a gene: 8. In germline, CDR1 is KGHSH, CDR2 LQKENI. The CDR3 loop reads CASSPQGAREQYF. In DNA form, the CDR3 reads TGTGCCAGCTCTCCTCAGGGGGCTAGGGAGCAGTACTTC.

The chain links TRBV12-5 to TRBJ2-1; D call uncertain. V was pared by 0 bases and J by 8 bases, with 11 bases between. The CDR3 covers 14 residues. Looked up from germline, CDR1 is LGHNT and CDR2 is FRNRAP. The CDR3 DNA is TGTGCTAGTGGTTTGGTTTCTGGAACCGATGAGCAGTTCTTC. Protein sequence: CASGLVSGTDEQFF. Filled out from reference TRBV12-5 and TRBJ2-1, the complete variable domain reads DARVTQTPRHKVTEMGQEVTMRCQPILGHNTVFWYRQTMMQGLELLAYFRNRAPLDDSGMPKDRFSAEMPDATLATLKIQPSEPRDSAVYFCASGLVSGTDEQFFGPGTRLTVL.

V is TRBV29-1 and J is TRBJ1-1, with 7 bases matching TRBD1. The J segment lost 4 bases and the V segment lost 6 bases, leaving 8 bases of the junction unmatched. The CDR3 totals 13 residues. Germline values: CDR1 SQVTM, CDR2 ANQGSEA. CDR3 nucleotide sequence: TGCAGCGTGCAGGGGGGCCGAGGCACTGAAGCTTTCTTT. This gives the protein CSVQGGRGTEAFF.

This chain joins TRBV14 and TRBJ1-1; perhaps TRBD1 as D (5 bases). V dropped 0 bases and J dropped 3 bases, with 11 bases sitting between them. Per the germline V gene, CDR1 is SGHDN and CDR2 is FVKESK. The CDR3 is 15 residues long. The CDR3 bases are TGTGCCAGCAGCCAAGATAGAGTAGGGGACACTGAAGCTTTCTTT. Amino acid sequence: CASSQDRVGDTEAFF.

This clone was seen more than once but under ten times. The CDR3 bases are TGTGCCAGCAGGGGCCAGGACAGGGGGCTTAACACTGAAGCTTTCTTT. Its translation is CASRGQDRGLNTEAFF. The V gene is TRBV28, the J gene TRBJ1-1, with 11 bases identical to TRBD1. This CDR3 region has 16 residues. Germline V gene data show CDR1 as MDHEN and CDR2 as SYDVKM. Trimming cost V 6 bases and J 2 bases; bases outside gene matches: 8.

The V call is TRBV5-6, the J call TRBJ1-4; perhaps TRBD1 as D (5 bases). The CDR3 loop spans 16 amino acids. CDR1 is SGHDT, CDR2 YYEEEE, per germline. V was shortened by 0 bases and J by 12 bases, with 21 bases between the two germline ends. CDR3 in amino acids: CASSLVRQGLPGELFF. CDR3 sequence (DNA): TGTGCCAGCAGCTTGGTAAGGCAGGGACTCCCCGGCGAACTGTTTTTT.

The CDR3 DNA sequence: TGCGCCAGCAGCGATGGACGGAGCGGAGAGACCCAGTACTTC. This codes for CASSDGRSGETQYF. The chain has TRBV5-1 and TRBJ2-5; tentative D call: TRBD2 (5 bases). Germline CDR1 SGHRS, CDR2 YFSETQ. V lost 4 bases and J 4 bases, leaving 14 bases between the germline ends. The CDR3 is 14 amino acids.

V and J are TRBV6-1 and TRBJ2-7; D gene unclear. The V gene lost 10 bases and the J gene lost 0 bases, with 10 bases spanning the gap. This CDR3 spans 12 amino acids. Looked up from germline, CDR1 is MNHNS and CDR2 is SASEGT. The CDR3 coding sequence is TGTGCCACACAGATGACCTCCTACGAGCAGTACTTC. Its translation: CATQMTSYEQYF.

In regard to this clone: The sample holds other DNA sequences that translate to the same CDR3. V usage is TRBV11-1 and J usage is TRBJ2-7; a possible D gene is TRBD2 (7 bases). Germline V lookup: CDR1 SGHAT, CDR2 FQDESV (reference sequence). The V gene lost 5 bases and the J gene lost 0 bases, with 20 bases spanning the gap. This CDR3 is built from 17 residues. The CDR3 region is CASSNRGEGGRSYEQYF. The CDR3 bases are TGTGCCAGCAGCAACCGGGGTGAGGGGGGGCGCTCCTACGAGCAGTACTTC.

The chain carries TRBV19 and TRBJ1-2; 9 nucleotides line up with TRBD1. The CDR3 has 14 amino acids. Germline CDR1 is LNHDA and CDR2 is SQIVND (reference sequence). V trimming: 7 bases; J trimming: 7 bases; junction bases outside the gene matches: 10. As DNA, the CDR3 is TGTGCCAGTATGCCGGGACAGGGACCTATTGGCTACACCTTC. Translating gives CASMPGQGPIGYTF.

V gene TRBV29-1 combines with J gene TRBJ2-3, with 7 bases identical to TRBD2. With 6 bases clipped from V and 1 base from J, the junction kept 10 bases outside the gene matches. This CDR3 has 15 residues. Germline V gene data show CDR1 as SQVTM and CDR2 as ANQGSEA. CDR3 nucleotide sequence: TGCAGCGTGGGGAGGCGGGAGTCGGGCACAGATACGCAGTATTTT. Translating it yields CSVGRRESGTDTQYF.

The CDR3 DNA reads as TGTGCCAGCAGCTTAGAGGGTAACACTGAAGCTTTCTTT. It yields the protein CASSLEGNTEAFF. This chain links TRBV7-9 with TRBJ1-1; unclear D gene. V lost 1 base and J 2 bases, leaving 5 bases between the germline ends. Germline values: CDR1 SEHNR, CDR2 FQNEAQ (reference sequence). The CDR3 is 13 amino acids.

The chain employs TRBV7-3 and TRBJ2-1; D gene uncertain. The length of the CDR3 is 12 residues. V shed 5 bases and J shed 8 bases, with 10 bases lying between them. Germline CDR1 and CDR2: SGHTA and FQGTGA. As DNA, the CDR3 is TGTGCCAGCAGCCCAGTAGGCCATGAGCAGTTCTTC. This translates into CASSPVGHEQFF.

The CDR3 region is CAIAGASYGYTF. In DNA form, the CDR3 reads TGTGCCATCGCGGGGGCCAGCTATGGCTACACCTTC. The chain carries TRBV10-3 and TRBJ1-2; D may be TRBD1 (6 bases). Trimming pared 8 bases from V and 4 bases from J, leaving 11 bases between. Germline V lookup: CDR1 ENHRY, CDR2 SYGVKD. The CDR3 has 12 residues.

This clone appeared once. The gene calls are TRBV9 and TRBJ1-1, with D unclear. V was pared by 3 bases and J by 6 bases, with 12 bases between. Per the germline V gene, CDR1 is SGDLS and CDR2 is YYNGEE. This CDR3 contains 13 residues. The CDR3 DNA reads TGTGCCAGCAGCGCAAGCCTGTGGGCTGAAGCTTTCTTT. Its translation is CASSASLWAEAFF.

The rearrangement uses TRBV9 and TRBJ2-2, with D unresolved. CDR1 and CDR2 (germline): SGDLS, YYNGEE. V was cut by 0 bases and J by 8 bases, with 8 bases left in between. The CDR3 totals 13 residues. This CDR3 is CASSVVSPGELFF. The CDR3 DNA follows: TGTGCCAGCAGCGTAGTGTCTCCGGGGGAGCTGTTTTTT.